The 10 T cell receptor beta chains below were found in one sample sequenced in a study of blood T cells in healthy people across ages. A second PCR of 7 to 11 cycles used a sample-barcoded 5' primer and a J-beta primer mix. One entry per CDR3 protein results from TCRdb running MiXCR on the 5' RACE reads. The sample gives over 1,500,000 distinct CDR3 sequences, around 50% of which show up once; 2.1% is in the top ten. Specimen: blood. Source of these receptors: a woman aged 40 to 50 in good health.

CDR3 DNA: TGTGCCAGCAGCGCTGAGGTGGGGTCTAACTATGGCTACACCTTC. As protein: CASSAEVGSNYGYTF. This chain uses TRBV5-6 with TRBJ1-2; no definite D call. Between the trimmed V and J ends, which lost 4 bases and 0 bases, there was a span of 13 bases. Germline V gives CDR1 SGHDT, CDR2 YYEEEE. The CDR3 runs 15 residues.

This clonotype has a count of ten or more. At one boundary the junction diverges from the germline segment, which might be a read error. J is TRBJ2-3 and V is TRBV5-1; D remains ambiguous. The germline V gene encodes CDR1 SGHRS and CDR2 YFSETQ. This CDR3 contains 12 residues. The CDR3 coding sequence is TGTGCCAGCAGCTTAGCCACAGATACGCAGTATTTT. Amino acids: CASSLATDTQYF.

This clonotype was detected only once. V gene TRBV5-4 combines with J gene TRBJ2-4, with 9 positions matching TRBD1. The trim removed 4 bases at V and 13 bases at J, leaving 18 bases unmatched. This CDR3 is built from 16 residues. Germline CDR1 reads SGHNT; CDR2 reads YYREEE (reference sequence). The CDR3 DNA follows: TGTGCCAGCAGCCCGGTGGGCGGTACAGGGGGCATTGAGCAGTACTTC. Translating it yields CASSPVGGTGGIEQYF.

This chain connects TRBV7-2 to TRBJ1-1; maybe TRBD1 (5 bases). CDR1 and CDR2 (germline): SGHTA, FQGNSA. With 5 bases removed from V and 0 bases from J, the gap between germline ends came to 25 bases. The CDR3 is 19 amino acids. CDR3 DNA sequence: TGTGCCAGCAGCCCGGGCCTCGGGACCGCAAGAAACATGAACACTGAAGCTTTCTTT. This gives the protein CASSPGLGTARNMNTEAFF.

V gene TRBV20-1 combines with J gene TRBJ2-5; D not resolved. Between the trimmed V and J ends, which lost 4 bases and 3 bases, there was a span of 12 bases. Germline V gives CDR1 DFQATT, CDR2 SNEGSKA (reference sequence). The CDR3 consists of 13 residues. The CDR3 protein is CSAITQGKETQYF. In nucleotides, the CDR3 is TGCAGTGCTATCACCCAAGGGAAAGAGACCCAGTACTTC.

This chain joins TRBV20-1 and TRBJ1-2; unclear D gene. This CDR3 comprises 13 residues. Per the germline V gene, CDR1 is DFQATT and CDR2 is SNEGSKA (reference sequence). Deletions cut 0 bases from V and 4 bases from J, with 9 bases between. CDR3 amino acids: CSARDPDGYGYTF. The CDR3 DNA sequence: TGCAGTGCTAGAGACCCGGACGGCTATGGCTACACCTTC.

On this clonotype: An end of the junction differs from the germline gene, which may be a read error. This chain uses TRBV7-9 with TRBJ2-7; D remains unclear. Germline CDR1 SEHNR, CDR2 FQNEAQ (reference sequence). The CDR3 covers 13 residues. CDR3 protein: CAGSFLHSYEQYF. The CDR3 DNA sequence: TGTGCCGGCAGCTTCCTCCATTCCTACGAGCAGTACTTC.

This clonotype was observed once. The chain carries TRBV7-9 and TRBJ2-1, with D uncertain. The V and J ends lost 2 bases and 7 bases respectively, with 12 bases between them. The germline V gene encodes CDR1 SEHNR and CDR2 FQNEAQ (reference sequence). The CDR3 has 14 amino acids. The CDR3 reads CASSLRGPRNEQFF. The CDR3 bases are TGTGCCAGCAGCTTAAGAGGTCCTCGGAATGAGCAGTTCTTC.

The chain is built from TRBV6-2 or TRBV6-3 and TRBJ2-7; D remains unclear. Germline-derived CDR1 and CDR2 are MNHEY and SVGEGT. The CDR3 sequence is 12 residues long. V was clipped by 7 bases and J by 6 bases, with 13 bases between them. CDR3 amino acids: CASTPPGSEQYF. Written as DNA, the CDR3 is TGTGCCAGCACCCCACCAGGCAGCGAGCAGTACTTC.

This clonotype was seen a handful of times. Relative to the germline gene, one junction end is altered; a read error may explain this. The chain is built from TRBV6-2 or TRBV6-3 and TRBJ2-1; D is perhaps TRBD1 (6 bases). Germline CDR1 and CDR2: MNHEY and SVGEGT. This CDR3 is built from 17 residues. The CDR3 nucleotides read TGTGCCAGCAGTTACTCTCAGGGGCTGCGGTCCTTCAATGAGCAGTTCTTC. It encodes CASSYSQGLRSFNEQFF.